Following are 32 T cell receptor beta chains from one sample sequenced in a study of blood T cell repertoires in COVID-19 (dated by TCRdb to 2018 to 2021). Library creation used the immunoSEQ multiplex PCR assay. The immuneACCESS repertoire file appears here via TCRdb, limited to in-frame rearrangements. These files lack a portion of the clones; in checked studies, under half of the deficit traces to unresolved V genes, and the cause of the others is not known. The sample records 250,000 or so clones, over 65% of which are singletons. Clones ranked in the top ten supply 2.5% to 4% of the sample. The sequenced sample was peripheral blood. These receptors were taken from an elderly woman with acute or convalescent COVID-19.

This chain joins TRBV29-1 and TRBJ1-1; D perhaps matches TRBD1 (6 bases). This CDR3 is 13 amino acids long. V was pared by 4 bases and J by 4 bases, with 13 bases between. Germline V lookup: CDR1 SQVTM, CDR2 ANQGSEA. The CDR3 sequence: CSVGRGESTEAFF. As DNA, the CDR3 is TGCAGCGTTGGCAGGGGTGAGAGCACTGAAGCTTTCTTT.

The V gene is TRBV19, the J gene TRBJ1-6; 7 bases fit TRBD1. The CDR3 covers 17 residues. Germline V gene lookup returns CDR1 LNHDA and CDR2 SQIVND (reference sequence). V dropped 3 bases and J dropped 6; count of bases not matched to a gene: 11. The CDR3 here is CASSIRTMTGTNSPLHF. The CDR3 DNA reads TGTGCCAGTAGTATCAGGACAATGACAGGGACTAATTCACCCCTCCACTTT. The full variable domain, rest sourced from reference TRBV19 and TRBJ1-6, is DGGITQSPKYLFRKEGQNVTLSCEQNLNHDAMYWYRQDPGQGLRLIYYSQIVNDFQKGDIAEGYSVSREKKESFPLTVTSAQKNPTAFYLCASSIRTMTGTNSPLHFGNGTRLTVT.

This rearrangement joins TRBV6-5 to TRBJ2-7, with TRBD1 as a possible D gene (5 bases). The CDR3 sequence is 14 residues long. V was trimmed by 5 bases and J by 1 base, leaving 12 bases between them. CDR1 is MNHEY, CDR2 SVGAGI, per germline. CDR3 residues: CASSPQGGSYEQYF. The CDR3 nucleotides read TGTGCCAGCAGTCCCCAGGGCGGATCCTACGAGCAGTACTTC.

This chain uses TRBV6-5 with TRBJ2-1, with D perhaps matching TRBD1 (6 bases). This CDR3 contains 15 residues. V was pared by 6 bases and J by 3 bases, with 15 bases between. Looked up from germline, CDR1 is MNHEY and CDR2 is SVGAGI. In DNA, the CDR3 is TGTGCCAGCAGCCCCGGACAGTCCGGCTACAATGAGCAGTTCTTC. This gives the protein CASSPGQSGYNEQFF.

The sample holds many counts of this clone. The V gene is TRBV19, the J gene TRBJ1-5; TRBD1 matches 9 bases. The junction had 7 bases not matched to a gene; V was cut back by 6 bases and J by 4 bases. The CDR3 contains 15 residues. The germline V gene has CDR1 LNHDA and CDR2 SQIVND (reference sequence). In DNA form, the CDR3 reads TGTGCCAGTAGACGGCCGGGACAGGGTAATCAGCCCCAGCATTTT. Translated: CASRRPGQGNQPQHF. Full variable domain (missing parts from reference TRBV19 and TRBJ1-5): DGGITQSPKYLFRKEGQNVTLSCEQNLNHDAMYWYRQDPGQGLRLIYYSQIVNDFQKGDIAEGYSVSREKKESFPLTVTSAQKNPTAFYLCASRRPGQGNQPQHFGDGTRLSIL.

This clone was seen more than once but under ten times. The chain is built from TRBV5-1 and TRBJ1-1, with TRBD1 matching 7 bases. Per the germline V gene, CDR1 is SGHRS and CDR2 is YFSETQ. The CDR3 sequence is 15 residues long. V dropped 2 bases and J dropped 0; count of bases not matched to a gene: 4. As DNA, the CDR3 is TGCGCCAGCAGCTTTACGGGACAGATGAACACTGAAGCTTTCTTT. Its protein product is CASSFTGQMNTEAFF.

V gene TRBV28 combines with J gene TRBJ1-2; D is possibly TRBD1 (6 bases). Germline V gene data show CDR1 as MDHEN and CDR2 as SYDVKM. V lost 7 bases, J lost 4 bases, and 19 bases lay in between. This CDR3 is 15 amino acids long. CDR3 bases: TGTGCCAGCAAAGCCGGACAGTCTTTAGGCTATGGCTACACCTTC. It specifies CASKAGQSLGYGYTF.

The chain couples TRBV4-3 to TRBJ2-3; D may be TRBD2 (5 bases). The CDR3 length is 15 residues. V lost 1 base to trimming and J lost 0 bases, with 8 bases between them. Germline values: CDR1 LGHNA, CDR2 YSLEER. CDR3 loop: CASSQGRGSTDTQYF. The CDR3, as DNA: TGCGCCAGCAGCCAAGGTCGGGGAAGCACAGATACGCAGTATTTT.

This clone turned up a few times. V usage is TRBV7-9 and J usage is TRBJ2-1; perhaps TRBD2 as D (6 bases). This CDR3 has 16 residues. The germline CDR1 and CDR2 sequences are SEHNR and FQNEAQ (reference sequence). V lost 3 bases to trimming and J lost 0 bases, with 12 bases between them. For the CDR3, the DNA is TGTGCCAGCAGCTTTCTAGCGTGGGGCTCCTACAATGAGCAGTTCTTC. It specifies CASSFLAWGSYNEQFF.

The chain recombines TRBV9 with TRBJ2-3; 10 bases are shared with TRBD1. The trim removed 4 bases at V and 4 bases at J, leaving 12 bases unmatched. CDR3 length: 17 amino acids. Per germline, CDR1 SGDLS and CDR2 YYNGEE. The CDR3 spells CASSPRIRGQGSDTQYF. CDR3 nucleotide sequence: TGTGCCAGCAGCCCCCGAATACGGGGACAGGGGTCAGATACGCAGTATTTT.

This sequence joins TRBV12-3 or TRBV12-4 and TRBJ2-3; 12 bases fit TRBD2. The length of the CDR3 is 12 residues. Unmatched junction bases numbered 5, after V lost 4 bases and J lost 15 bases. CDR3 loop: CASSSRLAGAYF. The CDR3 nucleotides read TGTGCCAGCAGTTCCAGACTAGCGGGGGCCTATTTT.

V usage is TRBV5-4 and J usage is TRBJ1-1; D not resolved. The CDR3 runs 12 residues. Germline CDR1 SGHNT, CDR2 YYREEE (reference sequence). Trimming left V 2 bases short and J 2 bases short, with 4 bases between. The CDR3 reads CASSLTNTEAFF. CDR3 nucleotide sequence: TGTGCCAGCAGCTTAACAAACACTGAAGCTTTCTTT.

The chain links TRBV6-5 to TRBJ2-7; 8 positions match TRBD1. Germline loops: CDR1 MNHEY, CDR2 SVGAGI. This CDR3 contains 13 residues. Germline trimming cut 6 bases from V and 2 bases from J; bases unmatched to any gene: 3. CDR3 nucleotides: TGTGCCAGCAGCAAACAGGGGGCCTACGAGCAGTACTTC. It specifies CASSKQGAYEQYF.

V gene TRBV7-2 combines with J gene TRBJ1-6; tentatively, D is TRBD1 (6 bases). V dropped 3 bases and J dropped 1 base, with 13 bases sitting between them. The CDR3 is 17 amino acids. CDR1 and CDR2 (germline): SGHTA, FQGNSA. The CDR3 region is CASSLRQGSSYNSPLHF. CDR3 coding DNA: TGTGCCAGCAGCTTGAGGCAGGGGAGTTCCTATAATTCACCCCTCCACTTT. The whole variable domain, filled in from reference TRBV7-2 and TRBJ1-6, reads GAGVSQSPSNKVTEKGKDVELRCDPISGHTALYWYRQSLGQGLEFLIYFQGNSAPDKSGLPSDRFSAERTGGSVSTLTIQRTQQEDSAVYLCASSLRQGSSYNSPLHFGNGTRLTVT.

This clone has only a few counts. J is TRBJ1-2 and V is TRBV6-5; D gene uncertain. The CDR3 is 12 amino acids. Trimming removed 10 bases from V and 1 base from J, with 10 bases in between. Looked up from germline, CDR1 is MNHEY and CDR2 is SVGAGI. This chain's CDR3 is CATQEGNYGYTF. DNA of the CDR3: TGTGCCACCCAGGAGGGTAACTATGGCTACACCTTC.

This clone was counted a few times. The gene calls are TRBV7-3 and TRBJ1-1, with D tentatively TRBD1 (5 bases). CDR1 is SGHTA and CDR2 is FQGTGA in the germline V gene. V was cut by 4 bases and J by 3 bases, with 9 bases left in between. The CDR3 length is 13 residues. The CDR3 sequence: CASSSGGDTEAFF. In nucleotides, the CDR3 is TGTGCCAGCAGCTCTGGGGGGGACACTGAAGCTTTCTTT.

CDR3 sequence reads: CASSLYSGSGEQFF. DNA for the CDR3: TGCGCCAGCAGCTTGTATTCCGGTTCGGGTGAGCAGTTCTTC. The chain has TRBV5-1 and TRBJ2-1; unclear D gene. The CDR3 contains 14 residues. CDR1 and CDR2 from the germline V gene are SGHRS and YFSETQ. V gave up 1 base and J gave up 9 bases, with 14 bases separating them. Looking up the rest from reference TRBV5-1 and TRBJ2-1 gives the full variable domain: KAGVTQTPRYLIKTRGQQVTLSCSPISGHRSVSWYQQTPGQGLQFLFEYFSETQRNKGNFPGRFSGRQFSNSRSEMNVSTLELGDSALYLCASSLYSGSGEQFFGPGTRLTVL.

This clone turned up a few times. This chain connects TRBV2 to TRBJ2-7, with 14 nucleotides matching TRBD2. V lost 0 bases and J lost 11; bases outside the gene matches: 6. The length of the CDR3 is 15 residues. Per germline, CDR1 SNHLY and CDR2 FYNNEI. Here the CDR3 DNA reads TGTGCCAGCAGTGAAGCCCCGACTAGCGGGGGGGCCAAGTACTTC. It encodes CASSEAPTSGGAKYF.

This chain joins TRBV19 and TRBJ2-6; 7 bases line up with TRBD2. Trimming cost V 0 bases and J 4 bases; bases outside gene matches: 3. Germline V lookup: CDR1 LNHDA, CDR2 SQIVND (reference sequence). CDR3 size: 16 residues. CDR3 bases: TGTGCCAGTAGTATAGAGGGAGGGTCCGGGGCCAACGTCCTGACTTTC. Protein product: CASSIEGGSGANVLTF.

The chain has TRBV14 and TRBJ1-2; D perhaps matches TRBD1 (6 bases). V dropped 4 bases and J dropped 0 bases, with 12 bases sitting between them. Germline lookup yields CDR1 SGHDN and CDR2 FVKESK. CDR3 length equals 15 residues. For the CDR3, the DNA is TGTGCCAGCAGCCTCGCCCCAGGGGCTAACTATGGCTACACCTTC. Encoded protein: CASSLAPGANYGYTF.

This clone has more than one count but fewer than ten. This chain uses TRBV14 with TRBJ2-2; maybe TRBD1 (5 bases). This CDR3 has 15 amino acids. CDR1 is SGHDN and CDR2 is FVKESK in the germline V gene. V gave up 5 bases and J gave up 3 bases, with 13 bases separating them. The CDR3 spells CASSFGSGYTGELFF. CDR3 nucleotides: TGTGCCAGCAGCTTCGGCTCAGGGTACACCGGGGAGCTGTTTTTT.

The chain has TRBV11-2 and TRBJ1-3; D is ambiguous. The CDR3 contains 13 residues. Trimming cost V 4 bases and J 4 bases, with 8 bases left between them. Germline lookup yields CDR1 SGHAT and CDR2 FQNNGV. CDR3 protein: CASSSGVGNTIYF. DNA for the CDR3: TGTGCCAGCAGCTCCGGGGTCGGAAACACCATATATTTT.

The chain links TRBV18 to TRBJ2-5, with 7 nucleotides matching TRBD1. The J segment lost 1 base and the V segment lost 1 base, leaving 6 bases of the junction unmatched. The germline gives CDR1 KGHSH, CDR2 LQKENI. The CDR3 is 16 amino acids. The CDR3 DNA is TGTGCCAGCTCACCACGGACAGGCGACCTCCAAGAGACCCAGTACTTC. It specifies CASSPRTGDLQETQYF.

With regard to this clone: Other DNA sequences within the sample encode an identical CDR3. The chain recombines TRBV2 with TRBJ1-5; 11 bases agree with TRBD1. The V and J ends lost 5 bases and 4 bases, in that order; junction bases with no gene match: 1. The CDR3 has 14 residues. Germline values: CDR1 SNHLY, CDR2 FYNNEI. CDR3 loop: CASSRDRGNQPQHF. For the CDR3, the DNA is TGTGCCAGCAGTCGGGACAGGGGGAATCAGCCCCAGCATTTT.

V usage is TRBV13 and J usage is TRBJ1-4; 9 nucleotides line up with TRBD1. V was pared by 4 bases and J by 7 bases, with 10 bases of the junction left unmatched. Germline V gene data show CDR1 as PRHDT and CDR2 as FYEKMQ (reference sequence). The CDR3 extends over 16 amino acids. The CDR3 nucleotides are TGTGCCAGCAGCTCCTGGCCGGGACAGGGAACTGAAAAACTGTTTTTT. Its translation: CASSSWPGQGTEKLFF.

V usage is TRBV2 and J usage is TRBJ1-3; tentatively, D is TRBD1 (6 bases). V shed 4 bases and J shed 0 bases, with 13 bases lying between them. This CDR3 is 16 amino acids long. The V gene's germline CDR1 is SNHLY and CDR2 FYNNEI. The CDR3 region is CASSVGTPVSGNTIYF. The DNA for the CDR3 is TGTGCCAGCAGTGTCGGGACACCAGTCTCTGGAAACACCATATATTTT.

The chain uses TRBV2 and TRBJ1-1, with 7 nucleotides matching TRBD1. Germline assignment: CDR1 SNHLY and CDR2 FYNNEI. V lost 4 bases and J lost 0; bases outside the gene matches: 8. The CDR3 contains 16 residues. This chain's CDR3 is CASSGRQGTLNTEAFF. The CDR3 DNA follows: TGTGCCAGCAGTGGCCGACAGGGAACTTTGAACACTGAAGCTTTCTTT.

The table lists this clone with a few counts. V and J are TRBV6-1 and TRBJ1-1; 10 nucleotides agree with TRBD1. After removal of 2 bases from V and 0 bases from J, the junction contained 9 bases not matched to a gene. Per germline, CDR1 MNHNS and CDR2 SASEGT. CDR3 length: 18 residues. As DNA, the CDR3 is TGTGCCAGCAGTGAAAGGTGGACCGGGACAGGGGTGAACACTGAAGCTTTCTTT. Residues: CASSERWTGTGVNTEAFF.

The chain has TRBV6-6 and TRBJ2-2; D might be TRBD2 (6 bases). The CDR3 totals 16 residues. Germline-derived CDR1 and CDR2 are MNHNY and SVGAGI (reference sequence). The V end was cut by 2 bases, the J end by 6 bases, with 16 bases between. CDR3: CASSYPVAGGPGELFF. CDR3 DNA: TGTGCCAGCAGTTACCCGGTAGCCGGGGGACCCGGGGAGCTGTTTTTT.

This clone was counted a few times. In DNA, the CDR3 is TGTGCCAGCAGAGGGACCGGACAGGGGGCAGGGCAGCCCCAGCATTTT. This encodes CASRGTGQGAGQPQHF. The chain combines TRBV28 with TRBJ1-5; 11 positions agree with TRBD1. The CDR3 loop spans 16 amino acids. Germline CDR1 and CDR2: MDHEN and SYDVKM. The J segment lost 7 bases and the V segment lost 6 bases, leaving 11 bases of the junction unmatched.

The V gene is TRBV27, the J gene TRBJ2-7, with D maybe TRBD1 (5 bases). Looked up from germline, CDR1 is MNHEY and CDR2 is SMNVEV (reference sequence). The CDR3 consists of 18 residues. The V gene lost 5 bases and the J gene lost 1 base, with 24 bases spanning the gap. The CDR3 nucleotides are TGTGCCAGCAGTCCGCGCCACCAGAGGACACGGGTTTCCTACGAGCAGTACTTC. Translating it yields CASSPRHQRTRVSYEQYF.

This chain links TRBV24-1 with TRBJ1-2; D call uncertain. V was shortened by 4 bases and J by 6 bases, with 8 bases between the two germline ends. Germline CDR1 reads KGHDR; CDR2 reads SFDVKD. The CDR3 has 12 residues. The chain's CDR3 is CATSDPNDGYTF. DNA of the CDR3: TGTGCCACCAGTGACCCCAATGATGGCTACACCTTC.